This T cell receptor (beta chain) was sequenced in a study of shared clonotypes between healthy human individuals. Recent vaccinations or acute infections were absent in the healthy HIV-negative adult donors. The CDR3 length is 13 residues. Germline CDR1 and CDR2: SGHNT and YYREEE (reference sequence). V lost 4 bases to trimming and J lost 8 bases; unmatched junction nucleotides: 5. This clone was seen once. The repertoire was sequenced with immunoSEQ multiplex PCR; TCRdb's copy has only in-frame clones and lacks some. Of millions of clones listed, 85% to 95% were seen once; the top ten hold roughly 0.13%.

The genes are TRBV5-4 and TRBJ1-2; 10 bases line up with TRBD1. The sample consisted of naive CD4+ T cells sorted from blood. Subset defined: CD45RA+ positively selected. The receptor was isolated from a man between 18 and 35 years old in good health. The CDR3 loop is CASSVTGGKGYTF. The CDR3 DNA reads as TGTGCCAGCAGCGTGACAGGGGGCAAGGGCTACACCTTC.